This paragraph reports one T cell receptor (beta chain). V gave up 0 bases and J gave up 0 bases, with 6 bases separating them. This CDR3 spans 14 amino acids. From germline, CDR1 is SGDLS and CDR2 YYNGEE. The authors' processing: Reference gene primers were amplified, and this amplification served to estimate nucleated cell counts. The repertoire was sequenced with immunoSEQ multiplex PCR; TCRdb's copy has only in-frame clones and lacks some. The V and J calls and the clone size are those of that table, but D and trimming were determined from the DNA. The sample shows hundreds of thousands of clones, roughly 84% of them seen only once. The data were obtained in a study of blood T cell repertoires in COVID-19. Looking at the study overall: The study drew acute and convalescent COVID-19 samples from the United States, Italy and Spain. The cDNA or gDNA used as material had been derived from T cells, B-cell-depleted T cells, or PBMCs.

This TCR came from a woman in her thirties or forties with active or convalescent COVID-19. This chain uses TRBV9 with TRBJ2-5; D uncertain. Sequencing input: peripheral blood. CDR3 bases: TGTGCCAGCAGCGTAGGACTTTACCAAGAGACCCAGTACTTC. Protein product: CASSVGLYQETQYF.